This passage covers 9 T cell receptor beta chains from one sample sequenced in a study of shared clonotypes between healthy human individuals. Measured with immunoSEQ multiplex PCR; TCRdb has only the in-frame clones, and not every one. The data show millions of clones, around 95% seen once. The sample comprised naive CD4+ T cells sorted from blood. The sample's subset: CD45RA+ positively selected. The receptors shown here come from a young man in good health.

V usage is TRBV25-1 and J usage is TRBJ1-4; unclear D gene. The V gene's germline CDR1 is MGHDK and CDR2 SYGVNS. The CDR3 consists of 12 residues. Trimming stripped 6 bases from V and 12 bases from J, with 14 bases between. The CDR3 loop reads CASSDMGKELFF. CDR3 DNA: TGTGCCAGCAGCGATATGGGCAAAGAACTGTTTTTT.

The J gene is TRBJ1-2, the V gene TRBV7-2; D call uncertain. The length of the CDR3 is 13 residues. V lost 5 bases and J lost 5, with 12 bases in between. CDR1 SGHTA and CDR2 FQGNSA come from the germline V gene. The CDR3 region has the DNA TGTGCCAGCAGCACCTATGGCCCTTATGGCTACACCTTC. Residues: CASSTYGPYGYTF.

This chain joins TRBV4-1 and TRBJ2-7; 8 bases align to TRBD1. This CDR3 comprises 14 residues. V gave up 4 bases and J gave up 3 bases; unmatched junction bases: 5. Germline values: CDR1 MGHRA, CDR2 YSYEKL. This CDR3 reads CASSLGTGNYEQYF. The CDR3 bases are TGCGCCAGCAGCCTAGGGACAGGAAACTACGAGCAGTACTTC.

The chain links TRBV30 to TRBJ1-1, with D possibly matching TRBD1 (5 bases). The V end was cut by 4 bases, the J end by 10 bases, with 19 bases between. The CDR3 spans 13 residues. Germline values: CDR1 GTSNPN, CDR2 SVGIG (reference sequence). The CDR3 bases are TGTGCCTGGAATCAGATAGGGGCGAGGGGAGCTTTCTTT. Its protein is CAWNQIGARGAFF.

This clone appeared once. The V gene is TRBV7-2, the J gene TRBJ2-7, with D tentatively TRBD1 or TRBD2 (5 bases each). The germline V gene encodes CDR1 SGHTA and CDR2 FQGNSA. The germline V and J ends were trimmed by 5 bases and 6 bases, with 11 bases remaining between them. The CDR3 consists of 12 residues. The CDR3 sequence is CASSDLGGEQYF. In DNA form, the CDR3 reads TGTGCCAGCAGCGATCTTGGGGGCGAGCAGTACTTC.

The chain is built from TRBV10-1 and TRBJ2-2; possibly TRBD1 for D (5 bases). The CDR3 covers 14 residues. CDR1 and CDR2 (germline): WNHNN, SYGVQD (reference sequence). With 6 bases removed from V and 1 base from J, the gap between germline ends came to 9 bases. CDR3 region: CASRLTENTGELFF. CDR3 DNA: TGCGCCAGCAGACTGACAGAGAACACCGGGGAGCTGTTTTTT.

V usage is TRBV18 and J usage is TRBJ1-4; 8 positions agree with TRBD1. This CDR3 is 14 amino acids long. V lost 4 bases, J lost 4 bases, and 2 bases stayed unmatched. Germline-derived CDR1 and CDR2 are KGHSH and LQKENI. The CDR3 DNA reads as TGTGCCAGCTCACGGGACAGGTTTAATGAAAAACTGTTTTTT. This gives the protein CASSRDRFNEKLFF. Full variable domain (remainder filled in from reference TRBV18 and TRBJ1-4): NAGVMQNPRHLVRRRGQEARLRCSPMKGHSHVYWYRQLPEEGLKFMVYLQKENIIDESGMPKERFSAEFPKEGPSILRIQQVVRGDSAAYFCASSRDRFNEKLFFGSGTQLSVL.

This clone has just one count. The chain combines TRBV5-1 with TRBJ2-4; D tentatively reads TRBD1 or TRBD2 (5 bases each). Looked up from germline, CDR1 is SGHRS and CDR2 is YFSETQ. The CDR3 covers 16 residues. V gave up 3 bases and J gave up 0 bases, with 13 bases separating them. The CDR3 is CASSWGLGLAKNIQYF. The CDR3, as DNA: TGCGCCAGCAGCTGGGGGTTGGGTCTAGCCAAAAACATTCAGTACTTC.

V gene TRBV7-2 combines with J gene TRBJ2-7, with TRBD2 matching 11 bases. From germline, CDR1 is SGHTA and CDR2 FQGNSA. This CDR3 has 15 amino acids. The trim removed 5 bases at V and 2 bases at J, leaving 5 bases unmatched. In DNA, the CDR3 is TGTGCCAGCAGCACTACTAGCGGGAGTACCTACGAGCAGTACTTC. Translation: CASSTTSGSTYEQYF.